This TCR beta chain was documented in a study of regulatory dendritic cells for organ transplantation (dated by TCRdb to the late 2010s). About the study as a whole: To make regulatory dendritic cells, monocytes were cultured with vitamin D3 on days 0 and 4, plus IL-10 on day 4. On day 6, LPS was added to the DC cultures to test how the DCs responded to a strong maturation-inducing agent. TCRbeta repertoires were sequenced from sorted naive and memory CD4+ and CD8+ T cells before and after allostimulation with regulatory or mature dendritic cells. Findings and caveats that apply to the study as a whole: Of the resting subsets, memory CD8+ T cells had the largest number of alloreactive TCR clonotypes. Allostimulation expanded memory CD8+ clones in both subjects, but regulatory dendritic cells appeared to induce more limited expansion than mature dendritic cells. Highly diverse repertoires were observed in naive CD4+ and CD8+ T cells, whereas lower diversity was observed in memory cells, and the most oligoclonal repertoires were found in memory CD8+ cells. The authors pointed out considerable heterogeneity between individuals in the alloreactive memory CD8+ T cell pool, and only a couple of subjects were sequenced.

The sample holds one count of this clone. The specificity of this receptor is unknown. No quality values exist for individual bases; no much larger clone is one base distant. Sorted T cell subsets were CFSE-labeled and co-cultured for five to six days with allogeneic regulatory or mature dendritic cells at a 1:10 DC:T ratio. FACS was used to sort naive T cells as CD45RA+ cells and memory T cells as CD45RO+ CD4+ or CD8+ cells. The T cells used for TCR sequencing were obtained from two healthy control subjects. The Qiagen DNeasy Blood & Tissue Kit was used to extract genomic DNA. The CDR3 goes from the cysteine to the phenylalanine over 15 residues. This entry keeps only the CDR3 DNA: 45 bases, framed from base 1. Trimming leaves V shorter by 1 base and J shorter by 3 bases, with the junction holding 4 bases beyond the gene matches. CDR1 and CDR2 (KGHSY, FQNENV) derive from the germline V gene. The TCRbeta CDR3 regions were amplified in a multiplexed two-step PCR with Vbeta-specific forward primers and Jbeta-specific reverse primers. The TCRbeta libraries were sequenced on an Illumina instrument via the immunoSEQ service. The paper's processing steps were these. V, D and J genes were assigned using IMGT annotation, and counts were corrected for multiplex PCR bias using synthetic CDR3 analogues. In the immunoSEQ Analyzer, repertoire clonality was calculated as one minus the normalized Shannon entropy. Fisher's exact test with Benjamini-Hochberg false discovery rate control was used to define clonal expansion, with two-tailed P<0.01. TCRdb carries this immuneACCESS record with in-frame sequences only. Its versions omit some clonotypes, under half of them owing to an unresolved V gene in the studies checked, with the rest unexplained. D and trimming were read from the DNA, whereas the V and J calls and clone size are those reported in that table. Across this sample there are about 5,200 clones, with roughly 74% seen only once. Roughly 21% of the sample rests with the top ten.

The TCR sequence derives from a human donor in good health. This chain is built from TRBV16 and TRBJ2-7; TRBD2 agrees with 9 junctional bases. Sequenced material: memory CD8+ T cells from blood cultured with regulatory dendritic cells. The cell subset or site label here, explained by the study, means: CD45RO+ memory T cells. The CDR3 loop reads CASSQYSGSFYEQYF. The DNA sequence follows: TGTGCCAGCAGCCAATATAGCGGGAGCTTCTACGAGCAGTACTTC.